One and the same sample provided the 25 T cell receptor beta chains below, sequenced in a study of CD8 T cells in Susac syndrome. Random hexamers were used to reverse transcribe the RNA input (about 0.5 to 1 ug). One entry per CDR3 protein results from TCRdb running MiXCR on the immunoSEQ multiplex PCR reads. This repertoire shows about 140,000 distinct CDR3 sequences, nearly 95% found once; its top ten account for 0.27%. Material: CD8+ T cells from PBMCs. Source of these receptors: a human donor in good health.

This chain uses TRBV5-6 with TRBJ1-1, with unresolved D. CDR1 is SGHDT and CDR2 is YYEEEE in the germline V gene. The length of the CDR3 is 14 residues. The germline V and J ends were trimmed by 2 bases and 4 bases, with 12 bases remaining between them. CDR3 bases: TGTGCCAGCAGCTTTAGTTGGGAGGTCACTGAAGCTTTCTTT. This sequence encodes CASSFSWEVTEAFF.

The V gene is TRBV20-1, the J gene TRBJ1-2; D may be TRBD1 (5 bases). Germline V gene sequence: CDR1 DFQATT, CDR2 SNEGSKA (reference sequence). The CDR3 loop spans 14 amino acids. V was trimmed by 6 bases and J by 8 bases, leaving 22 bases between them. Here the CDR3 DNA reads TGCAGTGCGGGACCTTGGAGTAACCAGGAAGGCTACACCTTC. Amino acids: CSAGPWSNQEGYTF.

This chain joins TRBV29-1 and TRBJ2-2; D is ambiguous. Germline V gives CDR1 SQVTM, CDR2 ANQGSEA. Trimming left V 4 bases short and J 4 bases short, with 4 bases between. This CDR3 is 11 amino acids long. In nucleotides, the CDR3 is TGCAGCGTTGGGAGCACCGGGGAGCTGTTTTTT. As protein: CSVGSTGELFF.

The chain carries TRBV12-3 or TRBV12-4 and TRBJ1-2; D uncertain. Trimming stripped 1 base from V and 8 bases from J, with 14 bases between. This CDR3 comprises 14 residues. As DNA, the CDR3 is TGTGCCAGCAGTTTAGGCGGTATAGGTTGGGGCTACACCTTC. The encoded protein is CASSLGGIGWGYTF.

In this sample, this clonotype turned up a few times. The chain employs TRBV5-4 and TRBJ2-3; TRBD2 aligns across 12 bases. Trimming removed 0 bases from V and 3 bases from J; junction bases left unmatched: 2. This CDR3 region has 16 residues. Germline loops: CDR1 SGHNT, CDR2 YYREEE (reference sequence). The CDR3 DNA reads TGTGCCAGCAGCTTGGCACTAGCGGGAGGTACAGATACGCAGTATTTT. Translated: CASSLALAGGTDTQYF. The whole variable domain, remainder taken from reference TRBV5-4 and TRBJ2-3, is ETGVTQSPTHLIKTRGQQVTLRCSSQSGHNTVSWYQQALGQGPQFIFQYYREEENGRGNFPPRFSGLQFPNYSSELNVNALELDDSALYLCASSLALAGGTDTQYFGPGTRLTVL.

V and J are TRBV7-9 and TRBJ2-7; 9 bases are a match to TRBD1. The CDR3 covers 13 residues. The V gene end was trimmed by 5 bases and the J gene end by 6 bases; junction bases not matched to a gene: 5. The germline gives CDR1 SEHNR, CDR2 FQNEAQ (reference sequence). CDR3 DNA: TGTGCCAGCAGCCAACAGGGGGCTCTCGAGCAGTACTTC. This sequence encodes CASSQQGALEQYF.

This chain joins TRBV27 and TRBJ2-1, with a weak D call TRBD2 (6 bases). Trimming took off 5 bases at V and 4 bases at J, with 12 bases between the two ends. The CDR3 totals 14 residues. Per germline, CDR1 MNHEY and CDR2 SMNVEV (reference sequence). The CDR3 protein is CASSPWDFYNEQFF. CDR3 DNA: TGTGCCAGCAGTCCCTGGGACTTTTACAATGAGCAGTTCTTC.

The chain combines TRBV9 with TRBJ2-2; 7 bases agree with TRBD2. V shed 0 bases and J 0 bases; nucleotides not matched to a gene: 8. CDR3 size: 18 residues. Germline values: CDR1 SGDLS, CDR2 YYNGEE. The CDR3 reads CASSVGLAVSPNTGELFF. The CDR3, as DNA: TGTGCCAGCAGCGTAGGACTAGCAGTATCCCCGAACACCGGGGAGCTGTTTTTT.

The chain joins TRBV29-1 to TRBJ2-1; possibly TRBD1 for D (6 bases). This CDR3 region has 16 residues. The germline V and J ends were trimmed by 5 bases and 0 bases, with 17 bases remaining between them. CDR1 SQVTM and CDR2 ANQGSEA come from the germline V gene. This CDR3 is CSVKNQGLRSYNEQFF. The CDR3 nucleotides are TGCAGCGTTAAAAATCAGGGGCTTCGCTCCTACAATGAGCAGTTCTTC.

The rearrangement joins TRBV7-9 to TRBJ2-3, with 8 positions matching TRBD2. This CDR3 is built from 14 residues. V trimming: 8 bases; J trimming: 3 bases; junction bases outside the gene matches: 7. CDR1 is SEHNR, CDR2 FQNEAQ, per germline (reference sequence). The CDR3 DNA reads as TGTGCCAGCGGGGCGGGAGGTATGACAGATACGCAGTATTTT. Translated, it gives CASGAGGMTDTQYF. The whole variable domain, filled in from reference TRBV7-9 and TRBJ2-3, reads DTGVSQNPRHKITKRGQNVTFRCDPISEHNRLYWYRQTLGQGPEFLTYFQNEAQLEKSRLLSDRFSAERPKGSFSTLEIQRTEQGDSAMYLCASGAGGMTDTQYFGPGTRLTVL.

V gene TRBV9 combines with J gene TRBJ1-2, with 7 bases aligning to TRBD1. Germline assignment: CDR1 SGDLS and CDR2 YYNGEE. The V gene end was trimmed by 3 bases and the J gene end by 5 bases; junction bases not matched to a gene: 7. This CDR3 is built from 14 residues. CDR3 sequence: CASSAGGVEYGYTF. The CDR3 coding sequence is TGTGCCAGCAGCGCAGGGGGGGTGGAGTATGGCTACACCTTC.

The chain has TRBV5-6 and TRBJ2-5; TRBD2 matches 7 bases. V lost 4 bases to trimming and J lost 9 bases; unmatched junction nucleotides: 6. The CDR3 consists of 12 residues. Germline loops: CDR1 SGHDT, CDR2 YYEEEE. The DNA of the CDR3 is TGTGCCAGCAGCCCCAGGGACTACCCCCAGTACTTC. This gives the protein CASSPRDYPQYF. Combining the CDR3 with reference TRBV5-6 and TRBJ2-5 gives the whole variable domain DAGVTQSPTHLIKTRGQQVTLRCSPKSGHDTVSWYQQALGQGPQFIFQYYEEEERQRGNFPDRFSGHQFPNYSSELNVNALLLGDSALYLCASSPRDYPQYFGPGTRLLVL.

V usage is TRBV24-1 and J usage is TRBJ2-1, with 9 bases aligning to TRBD1. The germline V gene has CDR1 KGHDR and CDR2 SFDVKD. The J segment lost 8 bases and the V segment lost 0 bases, leaving 10 bases of the junction unmatched. The CDR3 runs to 17 residues. The CDR3 region is CATSDLFLDRGGYEQFF. CDR3 DNA sequence: TGTGCCACCAGTGATTTGTTTTTGGACAGGGGAGGGTATGAGCAGTTCTTC.

The gene calls are TRBV4-3 and TRBJ2-7; D is possibly TRBD1 (6 bases). Trimming removed 1 base from V and 0 bases from J, with 10 bases in between. CDR3 size: 15 residues. Germline values: CDR1 LGHNA, CDR2 YSLEER. Here the CDR3 reads CASSQGTGSSYEQYF. The CDR3 DNA reads as TGCGCCAGCAGCCAAGGAACAGGGAGCTCCTACGAGCAGTACTTC.

In this sample, this clonotype turned up once. At one end the junction does not follow the germline gene, possibly because of a read error. The chain joins TRBV7-9 to TRBJ1-2; D may be TRBD1 (6 bases). CDR3 length: 14 residues. Germline CDR1 reads SEHNR; CDR2 reads FQNEAQ (reference sequence). CDR3 nucleotides: TGTGCCGGCAGCTTCAGGGGCGATGTTTATGGCTACACCTTC. Translation gives CAGSFRGDVYGYTF.

V usage is TRBV7-2 and J usage is TRBJ2-1; 11 bases match TRBD2. Looked up from germline, CDR1 is SGHTA and CDR2 is FQGNSA. The CDR3 runs 17 residues. V gave up 5 bases and J gave up 4 bases; unmatched junction bases: 10. The CDR3 loop is CASSPAVRLAGYNEQFF. The CDR3 coding sequence is TGTGCCAGCAGCCCTGCGGTGCGACTAGCGGGATACAATGAGCAGTTCTTC.

V gene TRBV2 combines with J gene TRBJ1-1, with 9 nucleotides matching TRBD1. CDR3 length: 14 residues. Germline CDR1 is SNHLY and CDR2 is FYNNEI. J was trimmed by 5 bases and V by 6 bases; bases with no gene match: 7. CDR3 sequence: CASRLGQGETEAFF. Here the CDR3 DNA reads TGTGCCAGCAGATTGGGACAGGGTGAAACTGAAGCTTTCTTT.

V usage is TRBV29-1 and J usage is TRBJ2-7; no definite D call. V shed 7 bases and J shed 4 bases, with 14 bases lying between them. Germline CDR1 reads SQVTM; CDR2 reads ANQGSEA. The CDR3 consists of 12 residues. This CDR3 reads CSATVLGYEQYF. The CDR3 region has the DNA TGCAGCGCAACCGTCTTGGGATACGAGCAGTACTTC.

J is TRBJ2-7 and V is TRBV27; D might be TRBD2 (6 bases). This CDR3 has 15 amino acids. The V gene's germline CDR1 is MNHEY and CDR2 SMNVEV (reference sequence). Trimming shortened V by 1 base and J by 0 bases, and 10 bases separated the two germline ends. The CDR3 loop reads CASSLWGGPSYEQYF. As DNA, the CDR3 is TGTGCCAGCAGTTTATGGGGAGGCCCCTCCTACGAGCAGTACTTC.

V usage is TRBV20-1 and J usage is TRBJ2-7, with TRBD1 as a possible D gene (6 bases). The CDR3 is 14 residues long. The germline CDR1 and CDR2 sequences are DFQATT and SNEGSKA (reference sequence). The V and J ends lost 5 bases and 2 bases respectively, with 16 bases between them. This chain's CDR3 is CSALEWQGTYEQYF. The CDR3 nucleotides are TGCAGTGCTCTAGAATGGCAGGGGACCTACGAGCAGTACTTC.

The V gene is TRBV4-3, the J gene TRBJ2-2; D gene unclear. The CDR3 has 12 residues. CDR1 is LGHNA, CDR2 YSLEER, per germline. V was trimmed by 4 bases and J by 4 bases, leaving 4 bases between them. The CDR3 reads CASSRSTGELFF. CDR3 nucleotides: TGCGCCAGCAGCCGATCCACCGGGGAGCTGTTTTTT.

This clonotype has just one count. The rearrangement links TRBV29-1 to TRBJ1-1; 9 bases line up with TRBD1. Germline assignment: CDR1 SQVTM and CDR2 ANQGSEA. The CDR3 runs 14 residues. J lost 11 bases, V lost 0 bases, and 10 bases had no gene match. The CDR3 DNA reads TGCAGCGTTGAAGATCCCGCGGACAGGGGCGAGGCTTTCTTT. Translation: CSVEDPADRGEAFF.

The chain has TRBV7-8 and TRBJ2-7; D may match TRBD1 or TRBD2 (5 bases each). The CDR3 spans 14 residues. CDR1 is SGHVS and CDR2 is FQNEAQ in the germline V gene. Trimming removed 6 bases at V and 3 bases at J, with 15 bases between. CDR3 in amino acids: CASSTSAGFYEQYF. CDR3 coding DNA: TGTGCCAGCAGTACTAGTGCAGGGTTCTACGAGCAGTACTTC.

The V and J genes are TRBV18 and TRBJ1-5, with unresolved D. Germline V lookup: CDR1 KGHSH, CDR2 LQKENI. The length of the CDR3 is 10 residues. Trimming removed 3 bases from V and 6 bases from J, with 0 bases in between. The CDR3 sequence: CASSPQPQHF. CDR3 DNA sequence: TGTGCCAGCTCACCTCAGCCCCAGCATTTT. The full variable domain, rest sourced from reference TRBV18 and TRBJ1-5, is NAGVMQNPRHLVRRRGQEARLRCSPMKGHSHVYWYRQLPEEGLKFMVYLQKENIIDESGMPKERFSAEFPKEGPSILRIQQVVRGDSAAYFCASSPQPQHFGDGTRLSIL.

The V and J genes are TRBV7-9 and TRBJ2-7, with 10 bases aligning to TRBD2. CDR1 is SEHNR and CDR2 is FQNEAQ in the germline V gene (reference sequence). J lost 2 bases, V lost 2 bases, and 9 bases had no gene match. The CDR3 extends over 17 amino acids. The CDR3 is CASSLPASGRSTYEQYF. The CDR3 DNA sequence: TGTGCCAGCAGCTTACCAGCTAGCGGGAGATCCACCTACGAGCAGTACTTC.